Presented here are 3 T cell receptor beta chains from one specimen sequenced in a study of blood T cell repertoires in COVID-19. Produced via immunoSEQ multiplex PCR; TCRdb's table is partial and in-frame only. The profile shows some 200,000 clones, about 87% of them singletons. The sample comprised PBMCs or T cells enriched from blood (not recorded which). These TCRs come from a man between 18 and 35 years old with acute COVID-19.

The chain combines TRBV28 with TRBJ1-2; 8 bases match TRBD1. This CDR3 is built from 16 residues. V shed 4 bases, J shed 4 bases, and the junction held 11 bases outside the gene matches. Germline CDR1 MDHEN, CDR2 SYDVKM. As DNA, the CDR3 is TGTGCCAGCAGTTCCGCCCTCGGACAGGGCCGCTATGGCTACACCTTC. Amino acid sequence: CASSSALGQGRYGYTF.

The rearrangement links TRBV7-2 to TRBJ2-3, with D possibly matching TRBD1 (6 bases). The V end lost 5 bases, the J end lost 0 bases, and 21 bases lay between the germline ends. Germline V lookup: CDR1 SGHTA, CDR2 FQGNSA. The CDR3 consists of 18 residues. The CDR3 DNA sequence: TGTGCCAGCAGCCCCAAATCCCCTTGGACAGCTAGCACAGATACGCAGTATTTT. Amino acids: CASSPKSPWTASTDTQYF.

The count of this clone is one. The CDR3 reads CASSPLEVVTGELFF. CDR3 sequence (DNA): TGTGCCAGCAGCCCGCTAGAGGTGGTCACCGGGGAGCTGTTTTTT. The rearrangement links TRBV7-9 to TRBJ2-2, with D uncertain. This CDR3 is built from 15 residues. Germline CDR1 reads SEHNR; CDR2 reads FQNEAQ (reference sequence). V was pared by 5 bases and J by 4 bases, with 14 bases between.